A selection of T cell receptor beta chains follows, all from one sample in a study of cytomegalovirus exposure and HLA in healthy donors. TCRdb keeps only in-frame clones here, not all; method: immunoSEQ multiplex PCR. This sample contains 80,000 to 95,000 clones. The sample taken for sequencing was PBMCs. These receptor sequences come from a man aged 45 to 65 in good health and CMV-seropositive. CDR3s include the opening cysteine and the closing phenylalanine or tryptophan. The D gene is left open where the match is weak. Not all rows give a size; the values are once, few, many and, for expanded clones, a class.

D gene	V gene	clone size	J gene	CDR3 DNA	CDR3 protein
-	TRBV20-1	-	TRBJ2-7	TGCAGTGCTAGCGGCGGATACGAGCAGTACTTC	CSASGGYEQYF
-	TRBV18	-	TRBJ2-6	TGTGCCAGCTCACTCAACAGGGCCAGGGGGGCCAACGTCCTGACTTTC	CASSLNRARGANVLTF
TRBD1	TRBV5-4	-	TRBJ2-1	TGTGCCAGCAGCCGGGACAGGGGCAATGAGCAGTTCTTC	CASSRDRGNEQFF
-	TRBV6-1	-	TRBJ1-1	TGTGCCAGCAGTACTAACGGGGTGGGGTCTTTCTTT	CASSTNGVGSFF
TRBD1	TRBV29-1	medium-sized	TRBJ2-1	TGCAGCGTGGAGGGGGCGCAGGGGGCTAATAACTACAATGAGCAGTTCTTC	CSVEGAQGANNYNEQFF
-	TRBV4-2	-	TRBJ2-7	TGTGCCAGCAGCCAAGGTGTGGCCCACGGGGAGCAGTACTTC	CASSQGVAHGEQYF
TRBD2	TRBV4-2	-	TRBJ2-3	TGTGCCAGCCAAGCGGGAGGAGGCACAGATACGCAGTATTTT	CASQAGGGTDTQYF
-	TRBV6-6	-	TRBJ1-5	TGTGCCAGCAGTTACGAGGGCAGGACCCAGCATTTT	CASSYEGRTQHF
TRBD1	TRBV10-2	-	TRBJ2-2	TGCGCCAGCAGTGTGGGCAGGGGGCTAGGAACCGGGGAGCTGTTTTTT	CASSVGRGLGTGELFF
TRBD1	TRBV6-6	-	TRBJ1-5	TGTGCCAGCAGCGACAGGGTGCAATTGGGTCAGCCCCAGCATTTT	CASSDRVQLGQPQHF
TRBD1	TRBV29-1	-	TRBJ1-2	TGCAGCGCCTCGACAGGGTCGAAACGGGGCTACACCTTC	CSASTGSKRGYTF
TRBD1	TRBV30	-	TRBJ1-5	TGTGCCTGGAGTGTAAGGGGGCCTGGCGGCAATCAGCCCCAGCATTTT	CAWSVRGPGGNQPQHF
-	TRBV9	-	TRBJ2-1	TGTGCCAGCAGCGTAGACCCTTTGGGGGCGGGAGTCTACAATGAGCAGTTCTTC	CASSVDPLGAGVYNEQFF
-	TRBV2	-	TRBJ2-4	TGTGCCAGCAGTCGGGCTAGCGACAAAAACATTCAGTACTTC	CASSRASDKNIQYF
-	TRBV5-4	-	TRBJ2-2	TGTGCCAGCACTTCGGGGTACGACACCGGGGAGCTGTTTTTT	CASTSGYDTGELFF
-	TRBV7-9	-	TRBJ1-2	TGTGCCAGCAGCTCCCCGGACAGCCCTAACTATGGCTACACCTTC	CASSSPDSPNYGYTF
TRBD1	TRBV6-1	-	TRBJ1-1	TGTGCCAGTTTTTCATTGACAGGGGTTACTGAAGCTTTCTTT	CASFSLTGVTEAFF